The clone carrying this TCR beta chain was seen once. Its specificity is not known. Vbeta (60) and Jbeta (13) primers were used in the PCR. Here immunoSEQ multiplex PCR was the method, and the copy in TCRdb shows in-frame clones only, minus some. The table has approximately 91,000 clones, roughly nine tenths seen once. J was trimmed by 2 bases and V by 7 bases; bases with no gene match: 11. CDR1 is MDHEN and CDR2 is SYDVKM in the germline V gene. This CDR3 spans 17 amino acids. These data originate in a study of cytomegalovirus exposure and HLA in healthy donors. General study results and limits: It was taken for granted in presence/absence analyses that sequencing depth across donors was roughly uniform.

The chain carries TRBV28 and TRBJ2-1; 10 bases match TRBD1. What was sequenced was PBMCs. This receptor was taken from a man aged 30-40 years in good health and CMV-seropositive. For the CDR3, the DNA is TGTGCCAGCAAGGGCGGGGGACAGGGGTTCCCCTACAATGAGCAGTTCTTC. Residues: CASKGGGQGFPYNEQFF.